A selection of T cell receptor beta chains follows, all from one sample in a study of read filtering for tumor transcriptome and immune sequencing. TCRdb recomputed calls from the reads with MiXCR, one row per CDR3 protein. The sample shows 100,000 to 150,000 distinct CDR3 sequences, less than 15% of them seen only once. Input material: a population of CD138-negative cells sorted from bone marrow. The source of these receptors is a donor aged 40 or over with multiple myeloma. Each CDR3 is given with its conserved first and last residue. The D gene is left open where the match is weak. Rows may omit the clone size; those that give it use once, few, many or a size class.

j_gene,abundance,len,d_gene,v_gene,CDR3nt,CDR3aa
TRBJ1-6,many,14,NA,TRBV12-3/TRBV12-4,TGTGCCAGCAGTCCGAAGGGAGGCTCTCTTGCCCTCCACTTT,CASSPKGGSLALHF
TRBJ2-1,many,14,NA,TRBV27,TGTGCCAGCAGTTATGGAGGACCCTACAATGAGCAGTTCTTC,CASSYGGPYNEQFF
TRBJ1-2,many,16,TRBD1,TRBV30,TGTGCCTGGAAGGGGACAGGGCGACCAGCTAACTATGGCTACACCTTC,CAWKGTGRPANYGYTF
TRBJ2-1,many,14,TRBD2,TRBV20-1,TGCAGTGCTGCCCTAGCGGGAGTCTCCAATGAGCAGTTCTTC,CSAALAGVSNEQFF
TRBJ1-5,few,12,NA,TRBV29-1,TGCAGCGTTGAATTCCAGACAGATACGCAGCATTTT,CSVEFQTDTQHF
TRBJ2-1,NA,14,NA,TRBV2,TGTGCCAGCAATCCGGGACTTAGCTACAAGGAGCAGCTCTTC,CASNPGLSYKEQLF
TRBJ2-7,many,14,NA,TRBV7-9,TGTGCCAGCAGCCCTTTTGACGAGGGGCGCGAGCAGTACTTC,CASSPFDEGREQYF
TRBJ2-4,many,14,NA,TRBV19,TGTGCCAGTAAAAGTTCTTCCATGGCGGACATTCAGTACTTC,CASKSSSMADIQYF
TRBJ2-1,many,11,NA,TRBV6-2/TRBV6-3,TGTGCCAGCAGTTTTGGGTATGAGCAGTTCTTC,CASSFGYEQFF
TRBJ2-4,NA,15,TRBD2,TRBV4-1,TGCGGCAGCAGCCAAGATCTGACTAGCGGGACGGCTGGGTACTTC,CGSSQDLTSGTAGYF
TRBJ2-2,many,12,NA,TRBV29-1,TGCAGCGTATTGTGGCACACCGGGGAGCTGTTTTTT,CSVLWHTGELFF
TRBJ2-1,many,16,TRBD2,TRBV19,TGTGCCAGTAGTATAGTAGGGCGGGAGAAACGGAATGAGCAGTTCTTC,CASSIVGREKRNEQFF
TRBJ2-3,many,14,TRBD2,TRBV27,TGTGCCAGCAGTTTACGGGAGGGGATAGATACGCAGTATTTT,CASSLREGIDTQYF
TRBJ2-1,many,20,NA,TRBV7-5,NA,CISVPEVDTASGMVYNEQFF
TRBJ2-6,many,18,TRBD1,TRBV7-2,TGTGCCAGCAGCTTAGCGCTGGACAGGGGTTCTGGGGCCAACGTCCTGACTTTC,CASSLALDRGSGANVLTF
TRBJ2-1,many,14,NA,TRBV29-1,TGCAGCGTTGATCTGGTTAGCTCCTACAATGAGCAGTTCTTC,CSVDLVSSYNEQFF
TRBJ2-6,NA,17,NA,TRBV7-8,TGTGTCAGCAGCTGGAACCGACGGATCTCTGGGGCCAACGTCCTGACTTTC,CVSSWNRRISGANVLTF
TRBJ2-2,NA,15,NA,TRBV4-1,TGCGCCAGCGGCTTTGCGGGGCGCCGAGGCGGGGAGCTGGTTTTT,CASGFAGRRGGELVF
TRBJ1-1,many,14,TRBD1,TRBV12-3/TRBV12-4,TGTGCCAGCAGTTTAGACAGGGGGGTCACTGAAGCTTTCTTT,CASSLDRGVTEAFF
TRBJ1-2,NA,20,TRBD1,TRBV20-1,TGCAGTGCTAGAGATCCCCGCGGGACAAGGGGGACAGGTTCTAACTATGGCTACACCTTC,CSARDPRGTRGTGSNYGYTF
TRBJ1-5,many,13,NA,TRBV20-1,TGCAGTGCTAGAGCAGGGTACAATCAGCCCCAGCATTTT,CSARAGYNQPQHF
TRBJ1-5,many,13,NA,TRBV30,TGTGCCTGGAGGATGTCCGGCAATCAGCCCCAGCATTTT,CAWRMSGNQPQHF
TRBJ2-5,NA,13,NA,TRBV29-1,TGCAGCGTTGTCAGCCTAGCGAAAGAGACCCAGTACTTC,CSVVSLAKETQYF
TRBJ2-5,NA,16,NA,TRBV4-1,TGCGCCAGCAGCCAGCCACTTCGGGGGGCCCAAGAGACCCAGTACTTC,CASSQPLRGAQETQYF
TRBJ1-4,many,13,NA,TRBV12-3/TRBV12-4,TGTGCCAGCAGAGGACAGCCTAATGAAAAACTGTTTTTT,CASRGQPNEKLFF
TRBJ2-7,many,15,NA,TRBV19,TGTGCCAGTACCGCCGGGGGCTCGGAGATTTACGAGCAGTACTTC,CASTAGGSEIYEQYF
TRBJ2-7,many,14,TRBD1,TRBV10-2,TGCGCCAGCAGGTATCCGGGACAGTTCTACGAGCAGTACTTC,CASRYPGQFYEQYF
TRBJ2-1,many,14,TRBD2,TRBV20-1,TGCAGTGCTAGTGGGGGCGGGAGGTCCGGCGAGCAGTTCTTC,CSASGGGRSGEQFF
TRBJ2-2,many,15,NA,TRBV7-6,TGTGCCAGCACCATACAGGAAACGAACACCGGGGAGCTGTTTTTT,CASTIQETNTGELFF
TRBJ2-1,many,13,TRBD2,TRBV11-2,TGTGCCTGGGCGGGAGGGACTTCTTTTGAGCAGTTCTTC,CAWAGGTSFEQFF
TRBJ2-1,medium-sized,13,NA,TRBV6-1,TGTGCCACAATCGGGACCTCCCTCAATGAGCAGTTCTTC,CATIGTSLNEQFF
TRBJ2-6,NA,16,NA,TRBV4-3,TGCGCCAGCAGCCGGAGCGAGGTTTCTGGGGCCAACGTCCTGACTTTC,CASSRSEVSGANVLTF
TRBJ2-3,many,17,NA,TRBV20-1,TGCAGTGCTAACGGTTTGAGACTAGGGAGTTTAAGAGATACGCAGTATTTT,CSANGLRLGSLRDTQYF
TRBJ1-5,many,14,NA,TRBV28,NA,CASSSSKRAGPQHF
TRBJ2-5,many,12,NA,TRBV20-1,TGCAGTGCTCTAGGGAATTGGGAGACCCAGTACTTC,CSALGNWETQYF
TRBJ2-1,many,16,NA,TRBV11-3,TGTGCCAGCAGCTTAGGCCAGTCGTCCGCCTACAATGAGCAGTTCTTC,CASSLGQSSAYNEQFF
TRBJ1-1,many,15,NA,TRBV20-1,TGCAGTGCTAGAGAAGGCGGCAGGTCGAACACTGAAGCTTTCTTT,CSAREGGRSNTEAFF
TRBJ2-5,many,14,NA,TRBV7-2,TGTGCCAGCAGCTTAGGCTCCGGGCCGGAGACCCAGTACTTC,CASSLGSGPETQYF
TRBJ2-7,many,15,NA,TRBV27,TGTGCCAGCAGTTTGACCCCCGCGGGGAATTACGAGCAGTACTTC,CASSLTPAGNYEQYF
TRBJ2-3,NA,12,NA,TRBV4-1,TGCGCCAGCAGACGAGTGGGAGATACGCAGTATTTT,CASRRVGDTQYF
TRBJ2-4,NA,14,TRBD1,TRBV6-5,TGTGCCAGCAGAGAAATAGGACAGGAAGACATTCAGTACTTC,CASREIGQEDIQYF
TRBJ2-1,many,15,TRBD2,TRBV7-9,TGTGCCAGCAGCTCGGGACTAGCGGGAGTAGGTGAGCAGTTCTTC,CASSSGLAGVGEQFF
TRBJ1-1,many,14,NA,TRBV19,TGTGCCAGTAGTATAGTGCGGGTCTACACTGAAGCTTTCTTT,CASSIVRVYTEAFF